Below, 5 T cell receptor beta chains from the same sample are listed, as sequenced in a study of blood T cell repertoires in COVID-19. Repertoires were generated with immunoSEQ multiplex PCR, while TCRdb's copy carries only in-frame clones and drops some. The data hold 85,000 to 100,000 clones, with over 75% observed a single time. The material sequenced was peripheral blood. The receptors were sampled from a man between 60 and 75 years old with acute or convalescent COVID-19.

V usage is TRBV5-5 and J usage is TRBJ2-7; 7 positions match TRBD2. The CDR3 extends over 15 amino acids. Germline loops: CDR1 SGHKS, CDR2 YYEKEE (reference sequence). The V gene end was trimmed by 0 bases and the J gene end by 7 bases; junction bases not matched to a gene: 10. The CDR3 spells CASSLDRRLGGEQYV. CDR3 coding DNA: TGTGCCAGCAGCTTGGACAGGCGCTTGGGGGGGGAGCAGTACGTC.

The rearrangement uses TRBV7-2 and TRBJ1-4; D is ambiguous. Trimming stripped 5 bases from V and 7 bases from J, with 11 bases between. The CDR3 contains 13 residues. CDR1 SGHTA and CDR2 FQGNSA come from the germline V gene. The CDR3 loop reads CASSARAAEKLFF. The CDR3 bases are TGTGCCAGCAGCGCCCGTGCGGCTGAAAAACTGTTTTTT. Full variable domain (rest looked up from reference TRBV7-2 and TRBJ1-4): GAGVSQSPSNKVTEKGKDVELRCDPISGHTALYWYRQSLGQGLEFLIYFQGNSAPDKSGLPSDRFSAERTGGSVSTLTIQRTQQEDSAVYLCASSARAAEKLFFGSGTQLSVL.

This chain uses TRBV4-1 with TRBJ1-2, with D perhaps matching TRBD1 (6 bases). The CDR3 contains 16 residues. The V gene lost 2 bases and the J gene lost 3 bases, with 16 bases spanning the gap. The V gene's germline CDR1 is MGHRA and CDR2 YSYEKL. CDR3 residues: CASSQTTRTEYYGYTF. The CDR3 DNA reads TGCGCCAGCAGCCAAACTACAAGGACAGAATACTATGGCTACACCTTC.

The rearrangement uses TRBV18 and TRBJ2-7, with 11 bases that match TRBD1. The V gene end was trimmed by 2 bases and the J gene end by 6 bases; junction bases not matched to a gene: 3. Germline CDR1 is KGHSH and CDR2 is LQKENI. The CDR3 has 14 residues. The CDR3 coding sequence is TGTGCCAGCTCACCAGGGACAGGGGGTGTCGAGCAGTACTTC. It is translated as CASSPGTGGVEQYF.

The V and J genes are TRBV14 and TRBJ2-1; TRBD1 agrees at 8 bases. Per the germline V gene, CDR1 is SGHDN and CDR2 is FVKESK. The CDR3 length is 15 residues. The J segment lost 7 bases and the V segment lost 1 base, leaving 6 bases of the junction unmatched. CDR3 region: CASSQVQGAQNEQFF. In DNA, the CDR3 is TGTGCCAGCAGCCAAGTTCAGGGGGCACAGAATGAGCAGTTCTTC.